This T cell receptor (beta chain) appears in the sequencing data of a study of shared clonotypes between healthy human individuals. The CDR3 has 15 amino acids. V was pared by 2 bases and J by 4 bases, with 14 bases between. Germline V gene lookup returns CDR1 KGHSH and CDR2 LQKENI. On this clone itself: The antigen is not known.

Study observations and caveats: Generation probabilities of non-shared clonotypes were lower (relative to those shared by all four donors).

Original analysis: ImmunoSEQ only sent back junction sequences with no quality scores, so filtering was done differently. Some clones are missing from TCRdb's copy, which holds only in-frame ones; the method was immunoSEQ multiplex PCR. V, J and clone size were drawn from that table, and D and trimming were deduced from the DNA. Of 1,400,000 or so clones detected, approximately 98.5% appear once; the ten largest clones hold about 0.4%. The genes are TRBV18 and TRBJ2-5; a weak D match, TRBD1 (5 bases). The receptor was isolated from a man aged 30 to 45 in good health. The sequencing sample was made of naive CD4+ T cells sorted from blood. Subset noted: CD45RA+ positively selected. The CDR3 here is CASSPDHLGAETQYF. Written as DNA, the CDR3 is TGTGCCAGCTCACCAGACCACCTAGGGGCAGAGACCCAGTACTTC. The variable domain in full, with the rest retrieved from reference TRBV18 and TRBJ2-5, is NAGVMQNPRHLVRRRGQEARLRCSPMKGHSHVYWYRQLPEEGLKFMVYLQKENIIDESGMPKERFSAEFPKEGPSILRIQQVVRGDSAAYFCASSPDHLGAETQYFGPGTRLLVL.